Sequencing of this T cell receptor beta chain was carried out in a study of T cells in Graves' hyperthyroidism and ophthalmopathy. This clonotype was observed many times. Germline CDR1 MDHEN, CDR2 SYDVKM. The CDR3 has 15 amino acids. V was shortened by 5 bases and J by 0 bases, with 13 bases between the two germline ends. Active moderate-to-severe ophthalmopathy, Clinical Activity Score at least 3, NOSPECS at least 4, under 3 months' duration. Clinical symptoms, serum thyroxine, TRAb, thyroid ultrasound and orbital computed tomography informed diagnoses. Regions amplified from RNA transcripts were the TCR beta CDR3 regions. TCR CDR3 underwent first-round RT-PCR with the HTBI primer set. MiXCR was run by TCRdb on the multiplex PCR reads, yielding one entry per CDR3 protein. The data contain approximately 690,000 distinct CDR3 sequences, around 15% of them seen just once; the ten biggest clones take up about 12%.

The TCR was taken from a woman aged 45-65 years with Graves' ophthalmopathy. This chain uses TRBV28 with TRBJ1-1; D is unresolved. Sequencing was performed on blood. The CDR3 loop is CASSDPGTMNTEAFF. The CDR3 DNA reads as TGTGCCAGCAGTGACCCGGGAACCATGAACACTGAAGCTTTCTTT.